One TCR beta chain is described in this entry. The V end was cut by 0 bases, the J end by 9 bases, with 12 bases between. The CDR3 has 14 residues. Per the germline V gene, CDR1 is SGHDT and CDR2 is YYEEEE. This specimen belongs to a study of blood T cell repertoires in COVID-19. Using immunoSEQ multiplex PCR, the repertoire was profiled, and TCRdb retains in-frame clones only, with some absent. Among 140,000 to 150,000 clones listed, 65% to 90% were seen once. The material sequenced was peripheral blood. The genes are TRBV5-6 and TRBJ1-4; a possible D gene is TRBD1 (6 bases). The receptor was derived from a man between 60 and 75 years old with active or convalescent COVID-19. CDR3 nucleotides: TGTGCCAGCAGCTTGGAGACAGGCGCGCAAAAACTGTTTTTT. Amino acid sequence: CASSLETGAQKLFF.